What follows is one T cell receptor (beta chain) and its context. The entry originates in a study of blood T cell repertoires in COVID-19. Germline lookup yields CDR1 SNHLY and CDR2 FYNNEI. The J segment lost 6 bases and the V segment lost 2 bases, leaving 2 bases of the junction unmatched. The CDR3 spans 13 residues. Sequencing used immunoSEQ multiplex PCR; TCRdb keeps in-frame clones, though not all of them. The repertoire holds 250,000 to 300,000 clones, with roughly 86% as singletons. The chain joins TRBV2 to TRBJ1-2, with 8 nucleotides matching TRBD1. The clonotype originates from a woman in her twenties or thirties with COVID-19, enrolled during active disease. Sequencing input: peripheral blood. CDR3 nucleotide sequence: TGTGCCAGCAGTGAACAGGGGGCGGATGGCTACACCTTC. Amino acid sequence: CASSEQGADGYTF.